These T cell receptor beta chains were read from a single sample in a study of blood T cell repertoires in COVID-19. Repertoires were generated with immunoSEQ multiplex PCR, while TCRdb's copy carries only in-frame clones and drops some. The sample has about 500,000 clones; roughly 87% are singletons. Sequences were obtained from PBMCs or T cells enriched from blood (not recorded which). The source of these receptors is a woman aged 18-29 years who had recovered from COVID-19. Both conserved end residues are part of each CDR3. A D gene is named only where the DNA matches it firmly. The listing skips clone size in some rows; elsewhere it reads once, few, many or a size class.

size	D	J	V	CDR3	DNA
-	TRBD1	TRBJ1-2	TRBV27	CASSPRRGLGYGYTF	TGTGCCAGCAGTCCGCGTAGGGGGCTCGGCTATGGCTACACCTTC
-	-	TRBJ2-3	TRBV7-8	CASSSAFLRVLTDTQYF	TGTGCCAGCAGCTCAGCGTTCCTCAGGGTACTCACAGATACGCAGTATTTT
few	TRBD1	TRBJ1-1	TRBV5-1	CASGDSVGGTEAFF	TGCGCCAGCGGGGACAGTGTGGGGGGCACTGAAGCTTTCTTT
once	TRBD1	TRBJ2-3	TRBV11-2	CASSSTGGIADTQYF	TGTGCCAGCAGCTCTACAGGGGGGATTGCAGATACGCAGTATTTT
-	TRBD1	TRBJ2-3	TRBV5-1	CASSLEVTGGAKDTQYF	TGCGCCAGCAGCTTGGAGGTAACAGGGGGCGCGAAAGATACGCAGTATTTT
-	TRBD1	TRBJ1-2	TRBV14	CASSPTGGSNYGYTF	TGTGCCAGCAGCCCGACAGGGGGCTCTAACTATGGCTACACCTTC
-	-	TRBJ1-1	TRBV5-1	CASSLVPENTEAFF	TGCGCCAGCAGCTTGGTTCCAGAGAACACTGAAGCTTTCTTT
-	-	TRBJ1-2	TRBV21-1	CASGRGSGYTF	TGTGCCAGCGGTCGGGGGTCGGGCTACACCTTC
-	-	TRBJ1-5	TRBV19	CASSTILDQGDQPQHF	TGTGCCAGTAGTACTATTTTGGACCAAGGGGATCAGCCCCAGCATTTT
-	-	TRBJ1-4	TRBV19	CASSTPRAPRGEKLFF	TGTGCCAGTAGTACTCCCCGGGCTCCTCGGGGTGAAAAACTGTTTTTT
-	-	TRBJ2-2	TRBV2	CASSARTADTGELFF	TGTGCCAGCAGCGCCCGGACAGCAGACACCGGGGAGCTGTTTTTT
-	TRBD1	TRBJ1-1	TRBV29-1	CSVEGTGELRPFF	TGCAGCGTTGAGGGGACAGGGGAACTACGGCCTTTCTTT
-	TRBD2	TRBJ2-3	TRBV7-8	CASSLPRTSGGDTQYF	TGTGCCAGCAGCTTACCCCGGACTAGCGGGGGAGATACGCAGTATTTT
-	-	TRBJ1-2	TRBV5-5	CASSFPLISNYGYTF	TGTGCCAGCAGCTTCCCCCTTATTTCTAACTATGGCTACACCTTC
-	TRBD1	TRBJ1-2	TRBV28	CASSYGTVYGYTF	TGTGCCAGCAGTTACGGGACAGTGTATGGCTACACCTTC
-	TRBD1	TRBJ2-5	TRBV5-4	CASSSMTGMTGETQYF	TGTGCCAGCAGCTCGATGACAGGGATGACAGGAGAGACCCAGTACTTC
-	-	TRBJ2-3	TRBV30	CAWSDPRLTDTQYF	TGTGCCTGGAGCGACCCGAGGTTAACAGATACGCAGTATTTT
once	TRBD1	TRBJ1-2	TRBV5-5	CASSLTGQGAGYGYTF	TGTGCCAGCAGCTTAACCGGACAGGGGGCAGGGTATGGCTACACCTTC
-	-	TRBJ1-1	TRBV25-1	CASSQIREGRAEAFF	TGTGCCAGCAGTCAGATTCGGGAGGGAAGAGCTGAAGCTTTCTTT
-	-	TRBJ2-3	TRBV27	CASSGQTGGRTDTQYF	TGTGCCAGTTCCGGACAGACGGGGGGCCGCACAGATACGCAGTATTTT
-	-	TRBJ1-5	TRBV6-4	CASSVSGGESNQPQHF	TGTGCCAGCAGTGTATCGGGGGGGGAAAGCAATCAGCCCCAGCATTTT
-	-	TRBJ2-7	TRBV7-9	CASSQDSAMSDEQYF	TGTGCCAGCAGCCAGGACAGCGCAATGTCGGACGAGCAGTACTTC
-	TRBD1	TRBJ1-2	TRBV3-1/TRBV3-2	CASSGTAFYGYTF	TGTGCCAGCAGTGGGACAGCTTTTTATGGCTACACCTTC
-	-	TRBJ2-3	TRBV7-2	CASSLRRYTDTQYF	TGTGCCAGCAGCTTAAGGAGATACACAGATACGCAGTATTTT
-	-	TRBJ1-3	TRBV12-5	CASTSISSGNTIYF	TGTGCTAGTACGTCTATTTCCTCTGGAAACACCATATATTTT
-	-	TRBJ2-5	TRBV5-1	CASTPDRPGETQYF	TGCGCCAGCACCCCTGACAGGCCGGGGGAGACCCAGTACTTC
-	TRBD1	TRBJ1-1	TRBV6-1	CASSAPGAGGYNTEAFF	TGTGCCAGCAGTGCCCCCGGGGCAGGGGGTTATAACACTGAAGCTTTCTTT
-	TRBD2	TRBJ2-3	TRBV15	CATSRERWPSGADTQYF	TGTGCCACCAGCAGAGAAAGGTGGCCTAGCGGGGCAGATACGCAGTATTTT
once	-	TRBJ1-4	TRBV7-9	CASSLGLPDEKLFF	TGTGCCAGCAGCCTGGGGCTACCAGATGAAAAACTGTTTTTT
once	TRBD2	TRBJ2-2	TRBV6-5	CASGLSGGATGELFF	TGTGCCAGCGGGCTGAGCGGGGGGGCTACCGGGGAGCTGTTTTTT
-	-	TRBJ2-7	TRBV7-9	CASSLVQGEQYF	TGTGCCAGCAGCTTAGTCCAGGGCGAGCAGTACTTC
once	-	TRBJ1-5	TRBV10-2	CASSIRLENQPQHF	TGCGCCAGCAGTATTCGATTGGAGAATCAGCCCCAGCATTTT
-	TRBD1	TRBJ1-6	TRBV7-2	CASSSRQGGSLHF	TGTGCCAGCAGCTCGCGACAGGGAGGATCCCTCCACTTT
-	TRBD1	TRBJ2-2	TRBV30	CAWSPAGQGTNTGELFF	TGTGCCTGGAGTCCCGCGGGACAGGGGACGAACACCGGGGAGCTGTTTTTT
-	TRBD2	TRBJ2-1	TRBV23-1	CASCPLAGPCNEQFF	TGCGCCAGCTGCCCACTAGCGGGGCCCTGTAATGAGCAGTTCTTC
-	TRBD1	TRBJ1-2	TRBV7-2	CASTLTGGEGYTF	TGTGCCAGCACCCTAACAGGGGGGGAAGGCTACACCTTC
-	-	TRBJ1-1	TRBV3-1/TRBV3-2	CASSQGSANTEAFF	TGTGCCAGCAGCCAGGGCTCCGCGAACACTGAAGCTTTCTTT
-	-	TRBJ1-2	TRBV5-4	CASSLNRANYGYTF	TGTGCCAGCAGCTTAAACAGGGCTAACTATGGCTACACCTTC
-	-	TRBJ2-2	TRBV5-1	CASRLERGGGPHTGELFF	TGCGCCAGCAGACTGGAGCGTGGCGGGGGCCCTCACACCGGGGAGCTGTTTTTT
-	TRBD2	TRBJ2-1	TRBV7-3	CASSPAGGGASGEQFF	TGTGCCAGCAGCCCTGCCGGCGGGGGGGCCTCGGGTGAGCAGTTCTTC
-	TRBD1	TRBJ1-6	TRBV9	CASSRDRGPDNSPLHF	TGTGCCAGCAGCCGGGACAGGGGGCCGGATAATTCACCCCTCCACTTT
-	TRBD1	TRBJ2-7	TRBV7-2	CASSFDRVSFGYEQYF	TGTGCCAGCAGCTTCGACAGGGTTAGTTTTGGGTACGAGCAGTACTTC
-	TRBD2	TRBJ2-3	TRBV9	CASSPRGGSTDTQYF	TGTGCCAGCAGCCCCCGCGGGGGGTCCACAGATACGCAGTATTTT
once	-	TRBJ1-1	TRBV25-1	CASSLAYTEAFF	TGTGCCAGCAGTCTAGCGTACACTGAAGCTTTCTTT
-	-	TRBJ1-1	TRBV5-1	CASSMRDTEAFF	TGCGCCAGCAGTATGAGGGACACTGAAGCTTTCTTT
-	TRBD1	TRBJ1-6	TRBV6-5	CATLPGQGNSPLHF	TGTGCCACACTTCCGGGACAGGGAAATTCACCCCTCCACTTT
once	-	TRBJ1-2	TRBV6-2/TRBV6-3	CASSYPDYYWGDYGYTF	TGTGCCAGCAGTTACCCGGACTACTACTGGGGGGACTATGGCTACACCTTC
few	TRBD1	TRBJ1-2	TRBV2	CAGRDRGQGYTF	TGTGCCGGCCGGGACAGGGGGCAGGGCTACACCTTC